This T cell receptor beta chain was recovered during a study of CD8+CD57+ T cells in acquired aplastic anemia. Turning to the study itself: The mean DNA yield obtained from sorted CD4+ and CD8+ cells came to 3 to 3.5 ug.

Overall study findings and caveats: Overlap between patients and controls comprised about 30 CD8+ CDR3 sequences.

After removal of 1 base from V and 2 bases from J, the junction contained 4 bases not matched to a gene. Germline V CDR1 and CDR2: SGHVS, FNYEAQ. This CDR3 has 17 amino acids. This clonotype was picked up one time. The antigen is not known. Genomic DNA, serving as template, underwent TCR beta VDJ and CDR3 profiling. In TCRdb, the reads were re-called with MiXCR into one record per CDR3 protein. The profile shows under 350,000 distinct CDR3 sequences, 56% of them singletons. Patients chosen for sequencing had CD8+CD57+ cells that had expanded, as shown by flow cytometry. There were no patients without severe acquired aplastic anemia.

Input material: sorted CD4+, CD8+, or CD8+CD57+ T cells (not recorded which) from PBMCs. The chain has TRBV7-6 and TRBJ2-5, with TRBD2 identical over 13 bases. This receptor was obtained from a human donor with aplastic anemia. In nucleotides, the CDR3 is TGTGCCAGCAGCTTAGAAACTAGCGGGAGGGATCAAGAGACCCAGTACTTC. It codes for CASSLETSGRDQETQYF.